This TCR beta chain was identified during a study of shared clonotypes between healthy human individuals. Across the study: CD4 naive and memory got three plates each, CD8 naive two, CD8 memory one. Whole-study findings and limits: The study found lower generation probabilities in non-shared clonotypes than in those shared by all four donors.

A word on this clone: Its target is not known.

The CDR3 is 14 residues long. V lost 5 bases and J 1 base, leaving 9 bases between the germline ends. Germline-derived CDR1 and CDR2 are SEHNR and FQNEAQ (reference sequence). Genomic DNA per cell subset filled all wells of several immunoSEQ plates. Sequencing was performed with immunoSEQ multiplex PCR; in TCRdb, only in-frame clones are kept and a portion is missing. The sample contains a few million clones, approximately 92% of which appear only once. V and J are TRBV7-9 and TRBJ1-3, with unresolved D. This sequence originates from a man in his late teens or twenties in good health. The sample consisted of naive CD4+ T cells sorted from blood. Subset reported: CD45RA+ positively selected. DNA of the CDR3: TGTGCCAGCAGCCACGGAGGATCTGGAAACACCATATATTTT. Protein: CASSHGGSGNTIYF. The complete variable domain, with remaining parts taken from reference TRBV7-9 and TRBJ1-3, reads DTGVSQNPRHKITKRGQNVTFRCDPISEHNRLYWYRQTLGQGPEFLTYFQNEAQLEKSRLLSDRFSAERPKGSFSTLEIQRTEQGDSAMYLCASSHGGSGNTIYFGEGSWLTVV.